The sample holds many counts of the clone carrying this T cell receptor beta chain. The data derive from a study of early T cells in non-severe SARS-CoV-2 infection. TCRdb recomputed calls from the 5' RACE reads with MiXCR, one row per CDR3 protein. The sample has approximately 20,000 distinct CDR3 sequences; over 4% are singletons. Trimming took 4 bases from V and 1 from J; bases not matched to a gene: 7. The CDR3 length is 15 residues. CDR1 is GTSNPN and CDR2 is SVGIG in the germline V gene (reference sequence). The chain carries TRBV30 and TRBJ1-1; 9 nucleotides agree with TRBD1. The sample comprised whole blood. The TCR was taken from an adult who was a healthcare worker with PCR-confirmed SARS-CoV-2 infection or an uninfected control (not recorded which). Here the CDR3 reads CAWIAWDRENTEAFF. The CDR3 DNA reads TGTGCCTGGATAGCCTGGGACAGGGAGAACACTGAAGCTTTCTTT.